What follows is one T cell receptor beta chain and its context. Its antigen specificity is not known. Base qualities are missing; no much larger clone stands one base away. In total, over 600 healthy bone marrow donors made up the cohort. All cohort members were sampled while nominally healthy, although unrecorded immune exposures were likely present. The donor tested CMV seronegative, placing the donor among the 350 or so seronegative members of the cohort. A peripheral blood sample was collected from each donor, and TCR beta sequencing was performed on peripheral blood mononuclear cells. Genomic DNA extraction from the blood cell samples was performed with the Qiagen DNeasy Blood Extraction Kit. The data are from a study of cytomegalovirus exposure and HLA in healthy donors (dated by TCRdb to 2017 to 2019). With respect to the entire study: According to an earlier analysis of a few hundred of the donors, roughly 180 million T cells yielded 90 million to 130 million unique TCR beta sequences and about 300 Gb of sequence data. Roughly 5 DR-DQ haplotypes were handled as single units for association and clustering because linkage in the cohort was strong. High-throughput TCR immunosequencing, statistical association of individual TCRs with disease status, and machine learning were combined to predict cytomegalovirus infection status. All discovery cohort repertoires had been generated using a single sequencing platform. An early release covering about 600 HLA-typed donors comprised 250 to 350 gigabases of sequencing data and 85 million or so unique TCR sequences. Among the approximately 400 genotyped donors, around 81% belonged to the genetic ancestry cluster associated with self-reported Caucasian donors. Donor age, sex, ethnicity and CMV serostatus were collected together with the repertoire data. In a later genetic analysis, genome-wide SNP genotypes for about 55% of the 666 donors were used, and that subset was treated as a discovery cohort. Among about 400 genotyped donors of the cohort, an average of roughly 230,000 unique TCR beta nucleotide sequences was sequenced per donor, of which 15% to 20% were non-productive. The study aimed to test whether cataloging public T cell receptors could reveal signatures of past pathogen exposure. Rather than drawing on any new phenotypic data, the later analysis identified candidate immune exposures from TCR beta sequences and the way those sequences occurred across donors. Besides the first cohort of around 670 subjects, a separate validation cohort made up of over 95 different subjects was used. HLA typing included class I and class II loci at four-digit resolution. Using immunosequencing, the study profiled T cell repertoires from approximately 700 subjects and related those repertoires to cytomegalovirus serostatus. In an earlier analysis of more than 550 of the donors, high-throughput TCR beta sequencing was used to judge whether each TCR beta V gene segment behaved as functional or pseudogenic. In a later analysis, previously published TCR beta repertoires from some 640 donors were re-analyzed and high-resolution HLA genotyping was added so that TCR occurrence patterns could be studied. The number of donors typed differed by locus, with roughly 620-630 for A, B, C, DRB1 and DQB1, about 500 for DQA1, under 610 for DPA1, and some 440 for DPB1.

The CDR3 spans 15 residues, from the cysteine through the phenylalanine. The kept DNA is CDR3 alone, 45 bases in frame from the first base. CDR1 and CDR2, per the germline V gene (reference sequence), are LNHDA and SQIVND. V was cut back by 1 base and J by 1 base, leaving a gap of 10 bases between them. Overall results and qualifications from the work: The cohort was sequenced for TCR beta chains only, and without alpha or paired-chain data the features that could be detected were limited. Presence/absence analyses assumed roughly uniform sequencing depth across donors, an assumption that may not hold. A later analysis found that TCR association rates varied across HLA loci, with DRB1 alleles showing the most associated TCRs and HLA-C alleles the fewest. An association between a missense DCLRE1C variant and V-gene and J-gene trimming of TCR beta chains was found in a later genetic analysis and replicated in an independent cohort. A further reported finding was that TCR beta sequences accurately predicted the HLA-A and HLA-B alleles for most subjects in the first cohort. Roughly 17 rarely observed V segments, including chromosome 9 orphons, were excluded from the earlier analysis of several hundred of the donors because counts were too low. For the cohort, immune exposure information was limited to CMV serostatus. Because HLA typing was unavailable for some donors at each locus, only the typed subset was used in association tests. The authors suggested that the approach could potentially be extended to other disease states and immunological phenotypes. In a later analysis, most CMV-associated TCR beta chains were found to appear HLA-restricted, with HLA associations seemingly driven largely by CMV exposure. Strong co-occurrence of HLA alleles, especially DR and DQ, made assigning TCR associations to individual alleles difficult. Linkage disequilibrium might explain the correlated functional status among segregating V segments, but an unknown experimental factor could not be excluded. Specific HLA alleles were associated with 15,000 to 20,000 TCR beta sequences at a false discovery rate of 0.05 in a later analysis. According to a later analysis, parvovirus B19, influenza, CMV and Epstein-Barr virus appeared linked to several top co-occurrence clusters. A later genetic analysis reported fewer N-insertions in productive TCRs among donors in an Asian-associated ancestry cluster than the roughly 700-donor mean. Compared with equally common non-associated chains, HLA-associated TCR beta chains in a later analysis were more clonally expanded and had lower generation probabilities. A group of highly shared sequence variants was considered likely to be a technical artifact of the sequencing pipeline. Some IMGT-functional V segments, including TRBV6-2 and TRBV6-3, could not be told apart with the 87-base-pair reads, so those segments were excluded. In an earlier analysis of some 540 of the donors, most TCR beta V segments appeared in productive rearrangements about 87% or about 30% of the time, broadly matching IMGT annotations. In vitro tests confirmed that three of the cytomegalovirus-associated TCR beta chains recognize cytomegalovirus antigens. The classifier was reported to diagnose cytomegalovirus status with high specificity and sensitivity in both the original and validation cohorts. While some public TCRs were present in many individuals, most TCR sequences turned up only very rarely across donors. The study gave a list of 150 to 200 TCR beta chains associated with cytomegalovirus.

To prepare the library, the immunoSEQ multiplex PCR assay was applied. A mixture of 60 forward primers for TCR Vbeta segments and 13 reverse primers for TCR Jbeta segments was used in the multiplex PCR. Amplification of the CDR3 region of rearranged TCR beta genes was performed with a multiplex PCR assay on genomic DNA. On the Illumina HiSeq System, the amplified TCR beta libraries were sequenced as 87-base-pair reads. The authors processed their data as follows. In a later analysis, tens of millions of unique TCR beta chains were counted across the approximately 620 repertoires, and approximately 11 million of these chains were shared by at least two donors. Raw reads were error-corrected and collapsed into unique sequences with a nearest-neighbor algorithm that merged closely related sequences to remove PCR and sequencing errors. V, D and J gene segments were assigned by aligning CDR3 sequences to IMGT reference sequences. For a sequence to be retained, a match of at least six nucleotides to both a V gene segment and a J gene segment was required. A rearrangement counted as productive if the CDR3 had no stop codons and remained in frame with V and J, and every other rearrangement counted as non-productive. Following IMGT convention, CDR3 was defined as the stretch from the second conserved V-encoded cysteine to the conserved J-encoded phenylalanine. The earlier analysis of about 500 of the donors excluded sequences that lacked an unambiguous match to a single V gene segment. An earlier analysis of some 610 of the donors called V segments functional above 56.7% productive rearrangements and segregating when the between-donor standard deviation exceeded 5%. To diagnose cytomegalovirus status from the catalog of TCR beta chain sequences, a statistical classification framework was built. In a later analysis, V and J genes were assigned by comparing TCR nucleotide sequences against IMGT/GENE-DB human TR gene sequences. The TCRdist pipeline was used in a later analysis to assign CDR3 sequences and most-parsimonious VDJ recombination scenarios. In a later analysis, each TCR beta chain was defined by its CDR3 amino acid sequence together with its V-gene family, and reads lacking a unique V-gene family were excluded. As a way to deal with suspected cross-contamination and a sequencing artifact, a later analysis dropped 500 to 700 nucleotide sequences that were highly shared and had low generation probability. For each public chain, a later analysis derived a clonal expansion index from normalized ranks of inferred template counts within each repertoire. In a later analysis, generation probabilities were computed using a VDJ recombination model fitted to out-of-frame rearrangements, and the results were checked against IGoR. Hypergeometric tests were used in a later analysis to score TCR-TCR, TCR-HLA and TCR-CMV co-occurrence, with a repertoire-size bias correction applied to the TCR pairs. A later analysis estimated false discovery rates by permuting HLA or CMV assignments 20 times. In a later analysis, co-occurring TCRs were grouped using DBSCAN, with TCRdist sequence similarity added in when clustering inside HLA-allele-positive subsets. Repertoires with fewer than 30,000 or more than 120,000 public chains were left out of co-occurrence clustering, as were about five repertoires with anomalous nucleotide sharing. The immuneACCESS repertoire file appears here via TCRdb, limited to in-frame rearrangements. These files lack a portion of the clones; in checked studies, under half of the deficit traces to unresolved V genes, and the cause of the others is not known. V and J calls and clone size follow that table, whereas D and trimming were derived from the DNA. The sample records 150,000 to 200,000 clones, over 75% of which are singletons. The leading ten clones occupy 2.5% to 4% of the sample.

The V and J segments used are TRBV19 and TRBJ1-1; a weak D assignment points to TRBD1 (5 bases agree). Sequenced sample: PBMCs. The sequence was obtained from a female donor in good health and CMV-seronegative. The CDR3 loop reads CASSIGPGSNTEAFF. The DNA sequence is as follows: TGTGCCAGTAGTATAGGACCAGGGTCGAACACTGAAGCTTTCTTT.